The 16 T cell receptor beta chains in this list originate from one sample, sequenced in a study of vaccination and CD4 T cells after COVID-19. Their recognized antigens are unknown. Cultured CD4+ T cells had their DNA profiled by the Oncomine TCR Beta short-read assay. A single record per CDR3 protein comes from TCRdb applying MiXCR to the PCR reads. The data hold more than 20,000 distinct CDR3 sequences, with 41% observed a single time. Indicated time point: late sampling 161 to 241 days after vaccination in a few convalescent patients. This sample's treatment: approximately 11-day PBMC culture with coronavirus spike peptide pools or control peptides (ViraFEST assay). The sequences come from CD4+ T cells from blood, cultured in vitro, collected about 7 months after SARS-CoV-2 vaccination. The origin of the receptors is a human donor who had recovered from COVID-19.

The gene calls are TRBV6-5 and TRBJ1-2; 8 bases are shared with TRBD1. Germline loops: CDR1 MNHEY, CDR2 SVGAGI. CDR3 length: 13 amino acids. The junction had 1 base not matched to a gene; V was cut back by 4 bases and J by 3 bases. For the CDR3, the DNA is TGTGCCAGCAGTTCACAGGGGGACTATGGCTACACCTTC. Its protein product is CASSSQGDYGYTF.

This chain joins TRBV15 and TRBJ2-7, with 9 bases matching TRBD2. This CDR3 is built from 18 residues. The junction had 9 bases not matched to a gene; V was cut back by 0 bases and J by 0 bases. The germline V gene has CDR1 LNHNV and CDR2 YYDKDF (reference sequence). CDR3 in amino acids: CATSRDLSAGGSSYEQYF. CDR3 nucleotides: TGTGCCACCAGCAGAGATCTCTCGGCGGGAGGGAGCTCCTACGAGCAGTACTTC.

V is TRBV7-8 and J is TRBJ2-1; perhaps TRBD2 as D (6 bases). CDR3 size: 13 residues. V lost 5 bases, J lost 15 bases, and 20 bases lay in between. Germline V gives CDR1 SGHVS, CDR2 FQNEAQ. The CDR3 DNA reads as TGTGCCAGCAGCGCCCCCGGTGCGGGGACCCTGTTCTTC. Translated, it gives CASSAPGAGTLFF.

The sample holds a few counts of this clonotype. The V call is TRBV19, the J call TRBJ1-6; TRBD1 is a possible D gene (6 bases). Germline V gives CDR1 LNHDA, CDR2 SQIVND (reference sequence). This CDR3 spans 13 amino acids. Trimming stripped 6 bases from V and 10 bases from J, with 13 bases between. CDR3 loop: CASRTGLGSPLHF. The DNA for the CDR3 is TGTGCCAGTAGAACAGGGCTAGGCTCACCCCTCCACTTT.

Only a few counts were recorded for this clonotype. This chain uses TRBV19 with TRBJ1-1, with TRBD1 matching over 8 bases. The germline V gene has CDR1 LNHDA and CDR2 SQIVND (reference sequence). J gave up 5 bases and V 5 bases, and 10 bases lay outside the gene matches. The CDR3 has 15 residues. The CDR3 is CASSPYPRGPTEAFF. The CDR3 DNA sequence: TGTGCCAGTAGTCCCTACCCCAGGGGGCCAACTGAAGCTTTCTTT.

The chain employs TRBV6-5 and TRBJ1-6; 7 bases are shared with TRBD1. This CDR3 is 14 amino acids long. CDR1 is MNHEY and CDR2 is SVGAGI in the germline V gene. The ends lost 2 bases at V and 5 bases at J; junction bases unmatched: 0. The CDR3 DNA reads TGTGCCAGCAGTTACAGGGGGCATAATTCACCCCTCCACTTT. The encoded protein is CASSYRGHNSPLHF.

The chain links TRBV24-1 to TRBJ1-2, with D perhaps TRBD1 (5 bases). CDR1 is KGHDR and CDR2 is SFDVKD in the germline V gene. The CDR3 totals 15 residues. Trimming left V 4 bases short and J 9 bases short, with 20 bases between. CDR3 in DNA: TGTGCCACCAGTGAATTCCTCGGTGGGGCTCACCGCTACACCTTC. Protein product: CATSEFLGGAHRYTF.

This clonotype was seen a handful of times. This chain connects TRBV6-1 to TRBJ2-5; D unresolved. Trimming removed 5 bases at V and 5 bases at J, with 21 bases between. This CDR3 comprises 16 residues. Per the germline V gene, CDR1 is MNHNS and CDR2 is SASEGT. DNA for the CDR3: TGTGCCAGCAGTCCGAGACTGGGGAAGTCTCGGGAGACCCAGTACTTC. Its protein is CASSPRLGKSRETQYF.

The chain carries TRBV7-9 and TRBJ2-1, with 9 bases identical to TRBD1. With V trimmed by 5 bases and J by 6 bases, 11 bases remained unmatched. Germline V gene sequence: CDR1 SEHNR, CDR2 FQNEAQ (reference sequence). The length of the CDR3 is 16 residues. CDR3 sequence (DNA): TGTGCCAGCAGCCCCGGCCCCGGGACAGGGTCCAATGAGCAGTTCTTC. This codes for CASSPGPGTGSNEQFF.

The rearrangement joins TRBV28 to TRBJ1-2; unclear D gene. Germline CDR1 and CDR2: MDHEN and SYDVKM. V lost 4 bases, J lost 8 bases, and 14 bases lay in between. The CDR3 is 13 residues long. CDR3 sequence reads: CASSSLGIQGYTF. The CDR3 coding sequence is TGTGCCAGCAGTTCATTGGGAATACAGGGCTACACCTTC.

V is TRBV10-3 and J is TRBJ1-1; D remains unclear. Trimming removed 11 bases at V and 0 bases at J, with 13 bases between. CDR3 length equals 13 residues. Germline V CDR1 and CDR2: ENHRY, SYGVKD. CDR3 in amino acids: CAGSGWLNTEAFF. The CDR3 DNA is TGTGCCGGGTCTGGGTGGCTGAACACTGAAGCTTTCTTT.

The chain recombines TRBV28 with TRBJ2-7, with D perhaps assigned TRBD1 or TRBD2 (5 bases each). V lost 6 bases and J lost 1, with 13 bases in between. This CDR3 is built from 14 residues. CDR1 is MDHEN and CDR2 is SYDVKM in the germline V gene. The CDR3 protein is CASSPWDLSYEQYF. CDR3 sequence (DNA): TGTGCCAGCAGCCCTTGGGACCTTTCCTACGAGCAGTACTTC.

The V gene is TRBV10-3, the J gene TRBJ1-2; D remains unclear. CDR1 is ENHRY and CDR2 is SYGVKD in the germline V gene. This CDR3 region has 13 residues. V gave up 0 bases and J gave up 7 bases, with 9 bases separating them. In DNA, the CDR3 is TGTGCCATCAGTGAGTCGTTGGGTTTTGGCTACACCTTC. Residues: CAISESLGFGYTF.

The rearrangement joins TRBV20-1 to TRBJ1-5, with a tentative D call TRBD1 (5 bases). This CDR3 has 14 amino acids. CDR1 and CDR2 from the germline V gene are DFQATT and SNEGSKA (reference sequence). V dropped 5 bases and J dropped 0 bases, with 11 bases sitting between them. CDR3 residues: CSAGAEYSNQPQHF. Written as DNA, the CDR3 is TGCAGTGCTGGGGCGGAGTATAGCAATCAGCCCCAGCATTTT.

V and J are TRBV20-1 and TRBJ2-7, with D perhaps given as TRBD1 or TRBD2 (5 bases each). The germline CDR1 and CDR2 sequences are DFQATT and SNEGSKA (reference sequence). The ends were cut back, 2 bases at V and 2 bases at J, with 19 bases in the middle. This CDR3 is built from 16 residues. CDR3 amino acids: CSARSRPGRATYEQYF. As DNA, the CDR3 is TGCAGTGCTAGATCACGGCCGGGACGCGCGACCTACGAGCAGTACTTC.

The chain joins TRBV6-1 to TRBJ1-1; tentatively, D is TRBD1 (5 bases). The CDR3 has 15 amino acids. Trimming removed 1 base from V and 5 bases from J, with 14 bases in between. Germline CDR1 reads MNHNS; CDR2 reads SASEGT. The CDR3 sequence is CASSEGPTRGTEAFF. CDR3 DNA: TGTGCCAGCAGTGAAGGACCAACCCGGGGGACTGAAGCTTTCTTT.